This T cell receptor (beta chain) appears in the sequencing data of a study of cytomegalovirus exposure and HLA in healthy donors. Study-wide findings and caveats: What a later analysis showed was that several of the most significant clusters appeared linked to common viral pathogens.

This clone came up a few times. Antigen specificity is unknown. The PCR was carried out with 60 Vbeta primers and 13 Jbeta primers. Sequencing used immunoSEQ multiplex PCR; TCRdb keeps in-frame clones, though not all of them. Altogether about 92,000 clones are present, 69% being singletons, with the ten largest covering 2.7%. The CDR3 consists of 16 residues. The germline gives CDR1 MGHRA, CDR2 YSYEKL. Deletions cut 5 bases from V and 3 bases from J, with 19 bases between. Input material: PBMCs. J is TRBJ1-1 and V is TRBV4-1, with D possibly matching TRBD1 (6 bases). This clonotype was obtained from a man aged 45-60 years in good health and CMV-seronegative. Here the CDR3 DNA reads TGCGCCAGCAGCGCAGGGGAGGGGCGGGGGTACACTGAAGCTTTCTTT. Protein: CASSAGEGRGYTEAFF.